Following are 19 T cell receptor beta chains from one sample sequenced in a study of shared clonotypes between healthy human individuals. Produced via immunoSEQ multiplex PCR; TCRdb's table is partial and in-frame only. This sample has approximately 980,000 clones; less than 85% occur once, and the top ten carry about 1.5%. The specimen was memory CD4+ T cells sorted from blood. Subset given: CD45RA-negative fraction. Receptors were obtained from a man between 18 and 29 years old in good health.

As for this clone: Other nucleotide sequences from this sample produce the same CDR3. V usage is TRBV6-6 and J usage is TRBJ1-1; TRBD1 is a possible D gene (6 bases). Germline V gene data show CDR1 as MNHNY and CDR2 as SVGAGI (reference sequence). The V end lost 0 bases, the J end lost 7 bases, and 12 bases lay between the germline ends. This CDR3 region has 14 residues. The chain's CDR3 is CASSYSRGGFEAFF. CDR3 coding DNA: TGTGCCAGCAGTTACTCCAGGGGAGGGTTTGAAGCTTTCTTT.

The chain has TRBV7-2 and TRBJ2-1, with 7 bases that match TRBD2. Losses at the gene ends were 4 bases for V and 12 bases for J; bases not matched to a gene: 9. Per the germline V gene, CDR1 is SGHTA and CDR2 is FQGNSA. The CDR3 has 13 residues. This CDR3 is CASSSDALAGQFF. CDR3 coding DNA: TGTGCCAGCAGCTCAGATGCCTTAGCGGGGCAGTTCTTC. The entire variable domain, with the rest obtained from reference TRBV7-2 and TRBJ2-1, is as follows: GAGVSQSPSNKVTEKGKDVELRCDPISGHTALYWYRQSLGQGLEFLIYFQGNSAPDKSGLPSDRFSAERTGGSVSTLTIQRTQQEDSAVYLCASSSDALAGQFFGPGTRLTVL.

The chain couples TRBV29-1 to TRBJ2-3, with TRBD1 matching 7 bases. V lost 7 bases to trimming and J lost 3 bases; unmatched junction nucleotides: 10. This CDR3 is built from 14 residues. In germline, CDR1 is SQVTM, CDR2 ANQGSEA. CDR3 protein: CSAGTGTATDTQYF. DNA for the CDR3: TGCAGCGCGGGCACCGGGACAGCTACAGATACGCAGTATTTT.

The rearrangement uses TRBV5-1 and TRBJ1-1, with 7 bases aligning to TRBD1. The CDR3 runs to 15 residues. The germline V gene has CDR1 SGHRS and CDR2 YFSETQ. With V trimmed by 4 bases and J by 2 bases, 8 bases remained unmatched. The chain's CDR3 is CASSQDRAGNTEAFF. CDR3 DNA sequence: TGCGCCAGCAGCCAAGACAGGGCAGGTAACACTGAAGCTTTCTTT.

J is TRBJ1-2 and V is TRBV7-2, with a weak D call TRBD1 (5 bases). The V and J ends lost 2 bases and 6 bases respectively, with 10 bases between them. Germline V gene sequence: CDR1 SGHTA, CDR2 FQGNSA. The CDR3 length is 13 residues. The CDR3 nucleotides read TGTGCCAGCAGCTTAATGGGGCTGGATGGCTACACCTTC. Translated, it gives CASSLMGLDGYTF.

The J gene is TRBJ2-3, the V gene TRBV12-5, with D possibly being TRBD2 (6 bases). This CDR3 is 16 amino acids long. In germline, CDR1 is LGHNT, CDR2 FRNRAP. V was clipped by 0 bases and J by 6 bases, with 16 bases between them. CDR3 nucleotides: TGTGCTAGTGGTTTGGTAATGGGAAGTGGAGGGGATACGCAGTATTTT. It specifies CASGLVMGSGGDTQYF.

The rearrangement joins TRBV7-2 to TRBJ1-1; D perhaps matches TRBD1 (5 bases). Germline V CDR1 and CDR2: SGHTA, FQGNSA. The CDR3 is 15 residues long. CDR3 residues: CATSFTGGVSTEAFF. CDR3 nucleotides: TGTGCAACCAGCTTTACGGGGGGGGTCAGCACTGAAGCTTTCTTT. Supplemented by reference TRBV7-2 and TRBJ1-1, the full variable domain reads GAGVSQSPSNKVTEKGKDVELRCDPISGHTALYWYRQSLGQGLEFLIYFQGNSAPDKSGLPSDRFSAERTGGSVSTLTIQRTQQEDSAVYLCATSFTGGVSTEAFFGQGTRLTVV.

This chain connects TRBV7-2 to TRBJ2-1, with D perhaps TRBD1 or TRBD2 (5 bases each). V was shortened by 4 bases and J by 5 bases, with 15 bases between the two germline ends. This CDR3 has 15 amino acids. The germline V gene has CDR1 SGHTA and CDR2 FQGNSA. CDR3 coding DNA: TGTGCCAGCAGCTCCGGGACGTACCTCAACAATGAGCAGTTCTTC. This gives the protein CASSSGTYLNNEQFF.

The genes are TRBV27 and TRBJ1-5; D gene ambiguous. Trimming cost V 5 bases and J 0 bases, with 14 bases left between them. CDR1 is MNHEY, CDR2 SMNVEV, per germline (reference sequence). This CDR3 has 16 residues. CDR3 nucleotide sequence: TGTGCCAGCAGTCCCTCCTGGGGAGCTAGCAATCAGCCCCAGCATTTT. This translates into CASSPSWGASNQPQHF.

The chain recombines TRBV30 with TRBJ2-5, with D perhaps matching TRBD2 (5 bases). Per the germline V gene, CDR1 is GTSNPN and CDR2 is SVGIG (reference sequence). The V and J ends lost 0 bases and 4 bases respectively, with 9 bases between them. This CDR3 comprises 13 residues. The CDR3, as DNA: TGTGCCTGGAGTGTAGACCTAGCAGAGACCCAGTACTTC. This sequence encodes CAWSVDLAETQYF.

The chain joins TRBV27 to TRBJ2-3; D remains unclear. Trimming pared 3 bases from V and 3 bases from J, leaving 4 bases between. Germline values: CDR1 MNHEY, CDR2 SMNVEV (reference sequence). The CDR3 extends over 12 amino acids. The CDR3 loop is CASSFWTDTQYF. The CDR3, as DNA: TGTGCCAGCAGTTTTTGGACAGATACGCAGTATTTT.

The genes are TRBV7-6 and TRBJ1-1; D call uncertain. Trimming removed 1 base at V and 2 bases at J, with 8 bases between. Germline loops: CDR1 SGHVS, CDR2 FNYEAQ. The CDR3 consists of 14 residues. The CDR3 DNA reads as TGTGCCAGCAGCTTAGGTGCGGTAAACACTGAAGCTTTCTTT. Encoded protein: CASSLGAVNTEAFF.

This chain joins TRBV11-1 and TRBJ2-7; 7 bases are shared with TRBD1. The CDR3 extends over 14 amino acids. Germline V CDR1 and CDR2: SGHAT, FQDESV (reference sequence). Trimming took 5 bases from V and 0 from J; bases not matched to a gene: 4. The CDR3 coding sequence is TGTGCCAGCAGCCCCGGGACAGCCTCCTACGAGCAGTACTTC. The encoded protein is CASSPGTASYEQYF.

CDR3 loop: CASSLVAGGAGELFF. DNA for the CDR3: TGTGCCAGCAGCTTAGTAGCGGGGGGAGCCGGGGAGCTGTTTTTT. The chain carries TRBV7-3 and TRBJ2-2; 10 nucleotides match TRBD2. This CDR3 has 15 amino acids. V was clipped by 2 bases and J by 6 bases; unmatched bases: 3. Germline assignment: CDR1 SGHTA and CDR2 FQGTGA.

V and J are TRBV6-5 and TRBJ1-2; the D is unclear. The CDR3 sequence is 12 residues long. Germline CDR1 and CDR2: MNHEY and SVGAGI. With 5 bases removed from V and 4 bases from J, the gap between germline ends came to 8 bases. For the CDR3, the DNA is TGTGCCAGCAGTAAGAGGGCCTATGGCTACACCTTC. This sequence encodes CASSKRAYGYTF.

The chain combines TRBV7-6 with TRBJ1-5; D remains unclear. The V end was cut by 5 bases, the J end by 2 bases, with 10 bases between. Per the germline V gene, CDR1 is SGHVS and CDR2 is FNYEAQ. This CDR3 comprises 14 residues. The CDR3 here is CASSREWGNQPQHF. DNA for the CDR3: TGTGCCAGCAGCCGTGAATGGGGCAATCAGCCCCAGCATTTT.

J is TRBJ1-3 and V is TRBV5-1; a weak D match, TRBD1 (5 bases). The CDR3 consists of 15 residues. With 2 bases removed from V and 2 bases from J, the gap between germline ends came to 11 bases. The germline V gene has CDR1 SGHRS and CDR2 YFSETQ. The CDR3 spells CASSFGREAGNTIYF. The CDR3 DNA reads as TGCGCCAGCAGCTTTGGCAGGGAGGCTGGAAACACCATATATTTT.

The sample holds a few counts of this clone. The chain recombines TRBV6-6 with TRBJ1-6; D unresolved. The CDR3 is 13 residues long. With 7 bases removed from V and 5 bases from J, the gap between germline ends came to 9 bases. The germline gives CDR1 MNHNY, CDR2 SVGAGI (reference sequence). CDR3 nucleotide sequence: TGTGCCAGCACCTTAGGAGATAATTCACCCCTCCACTTT. This encodes CASTLGDNSPLHF.

This clone was found once. The rearrangement links TRBV5-4 to TRBJ2-7, with D tentatively TRBD1 (5 bases). The V gene lost 5 bases and the J gene lost 3 bases, with 9 bases spanning the gap. CDR3 size: 12 residues. From germline, CDR1 is SGHNT and CDR2 YYREEE (reference sequence). CDR3 coding DNA: TGTGCCAGCAGTTCGGACATCTACGAGCAGTACTTC. It translates to CASSSDIYEQYF.